The rows below give T cell receptor beta chains drawn from one sample of a study of T cell changes during pregnancy in multiple sclerosis. Clones were read by immunoSEQ multiplex PCR, and TCRdb kept only the in-frame ones, dropping some. The sample yields 65,000 to 85,000 clones, 94% seen once. The sample was peripheral blood, taken in the second trimester of pregnancy. These receptors were collected from a female donor in good health, enrolled as a control in a pregnancy study. Both conserved end residues are part of each CDR3. A D gene is named only where the DNA matches it firmly. Not every row has a clone size; where given, it reads once, few, many or a size class.

clone_size	d_call	v_call	j_call	cdr3_aa	cdr3_nt
-	TRBD2	TRBV29-1	TRBJ2-7	CSVDGLAGVYEQYF	TGCAGCGTCGATGGCCTAGCGGGAGTTTACGAGCAGTACTTC
once	TRBD1	TRBV28	TRBJ2-5	CASSWAGTGGLETQYF	TGTGCCAGCAGTTGGGCAGGGACAGGGGGCCTAGAGACCCAGTACTTC
-	-	TRBV6-6	TRBJ2-5	CASSYGGQETQYF	TGTGCCAGCAGTTATGGGGGGCAAGAGACCCAGTACTTC
-	TRBD1	TRBV5-1	TRBJ1-1	CASSRTGGGDTEAFF	TGCGCCAGCAGCCGGACAGGCGGCGGGGACACTGAAGCTTTCTTT
-	TRBD1	TRBV28	TRBJ2-7	CASSSRDRDYEQYF	TGTGCCAGCAGTTCCCGGGACAGGGACTACGAGCAGTACTTC
once	TRBD2	TRBV2	TRBJ2-1	CASMRRTSGLTTNEQFF	TGTGCCAGCATGCGAAGGACTAGCGGACTAACCACCAATGAGCAGTTCTTC
-	-	TRBV19	TRBJ1-5	CASSLLNQPQHF	TGTGCCAGTAGTCTACTGAATCAGCCCCAGCATTTT
-	-	TRBV25-1	TRBJ2-7	CASSESYEQYF	TGTGCCAGCAGTGAGTCGTACGAGCAGTACTTC
-	TRBD1	TRBV6-5	TRBJ2-7	CASRRQGAWPYEQYF	TGTGCCAGCAGGAGACAGGGGGCTTGGCCCTACGAGCAGTACTTC
-	-	TRBV27	TRBJ2-1	CASSLSQGGTGFF	TGTGCCAGCAGTTTATCGCAGGGGGGGACAGGGTTCTTC
-	-	TRBV5-6	TRBJ2-1	CASSRHRVAYNEQFF	TGTGCCAGCAGCAGACACAGGGTGGCCTACAATGAGCAGTTCTTC
-	TRBD1	TRBV11-2	TRBJ2-7	CASSETGGYEQYF	TGTGCCAGCAGCGAGACAGGGGGGTACGAGCAGTACTTC
-	TRBD2	TRBV5-1	TRBJ2-3	CASSGTSGTPTQYF	TGCGCCAGCAGCGGGACTAGCGGAACCCCTACGCAGTATTTT
-	TRBD2	TRBV6-5	TRBJ2-7	CASSSSGTSGRYEQYF	TGTGCCAGCAGTTCCTCCGGGACTAGCGGGAGGTACGAGCAGTACTTC
-	-	TRBV28	TRBJ2-1	CASSLEFGQGLDEQFF	TGTGCCAGCAGTTTAGAATTTGGTCAGGGGTTGGATGAGCAGTTCTTC
-	-	TRBV28	TRBJ2-1	CASSLRPPGNEQFF	TGTGCCAGCAGTTTACGGCCGCCGGGCAATGAGCAGTTCTTC
-	-	TRBV28	TRBJ1-1	CASRDQGLYTEAFF	TGTGCCAGCAGGGACCAGGGGCTCTACACTGAAGCTTTCTTT
-	-	TRBV11-3	TRBJ2-5	CASSLEPQETQYF	TGTGCCAGCAGCTTAGAACCACAGGAGACCCAGTACTTC
few	TRBD1	TRBV10-3	TRBJ2-3	CAISGQGEADTQYF	TGTGCCATCAGCGGACAGGGGGAAGCAGATACGCAGTATTTT
-	TRBD2	TRBV27	TRBJ2-7	CASSLGSSGSHEQYF	TGTGCCAGCAGTTTGGGTTCCAGCGGGAGTCACGAGCAGTACTTC
-	TRBD2	TRBV9	TRBJ2-1	CASSAPPSGYNEQFF	TGTGCCAGCAGCGCCCCCCCTAGCGGGTACAATGAGCAGTTCTTC
-	-	TRBV6-5	TRBJ2-7	CASSVRDNYEQYF	TGTGCCAGCAGTGTCCGGGACAACTACGAGCAGTACTTC
-	-	TRBV28	TRBJ2-1	CASSLRVSSYNEQFF	TGTGCCAGCAGCCTCAGGGTGAGCTCCTACAATGAGCAGTTCTTC
-	TRBD1	TRBV7-9	TRBJ1-2	CASSFDRDGYTF	TGTGCCAGCAGCTTCGACAGGGACGGCTACACCTTC
-	TRBD2	TRBV4-1	TRBJ2-3	CASSETSGRYSSTDTQYF	TGCGCCAGCAGCGAAACTAGCGGGAGGTATTCTAGCACAGATACGCAGTATTTT
-	TRBD1	TRBV4-2	TRBJ2-5	CASSLQQGWQETQYF	TGTGCCAGCAGCCTTCAACAGGGGTGGCAAGAGACCCAGTACTTC
-	TRBD1	TRBV6-1	TRBJ2-3	CASSERAGGADTQYF	TGTGCCAGCAGTGAAAGGGCAGGGGGCGCAGATACGCAGTATTTT
-	-	TRBV6-1	TRBJ2-3	CASSESRVSTDTQYF	TGTGCCAGCAGTGAAAGCAGGGTATCTACAGATACGCAGTATTTT
-	TRBD1	TRBV11-2	TRBJ2-7	CASSSSGTGVYEQYF	TGTGCCAGCAGCTCATCCGGGACAGGGGTTTACGAGCAGTACTTC
-	TRBD1	TRBV18	TRBJ1-6	CASSPKGTGDSPLHF	TGTGCCAGCTCACCAAAGGGGACAGGGGATTCACCCCTCCACTTT
-	-	TRBV7-9	TRBJ2-1	CASRDSYNEQFF	TGTGCCAGCAGGGACAGTTACAATGAGCAGTTCTTC
-	-	TRBV6-1	TRBJ2-6	CASSIKSGANVLTF	TGTGCCAGCAGTATCAAATCTGGGGCCAACGTCCTGACTTTC
-	TRBD2	TRBV10-2	TRBJ2-3	CASTSSGTDTQYF	TGCGCCTCCACGAGTAGCGGGACAGATACGCAGTATTTT